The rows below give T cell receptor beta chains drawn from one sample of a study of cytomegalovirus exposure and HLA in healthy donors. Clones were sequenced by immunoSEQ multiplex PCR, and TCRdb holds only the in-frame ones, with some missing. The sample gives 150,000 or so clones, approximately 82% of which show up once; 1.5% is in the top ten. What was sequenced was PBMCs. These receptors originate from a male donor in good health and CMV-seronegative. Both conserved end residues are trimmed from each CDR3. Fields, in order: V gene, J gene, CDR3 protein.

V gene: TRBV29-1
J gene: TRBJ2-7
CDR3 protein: SVYSGRAGEQY

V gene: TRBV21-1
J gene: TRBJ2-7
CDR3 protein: ASSFGLMQY

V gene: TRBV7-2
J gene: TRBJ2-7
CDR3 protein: ASSPRMGARGLTYEQY

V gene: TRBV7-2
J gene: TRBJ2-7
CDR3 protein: ASSLNRASYEQY

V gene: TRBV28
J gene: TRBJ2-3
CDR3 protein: ASAGLPTDTQY

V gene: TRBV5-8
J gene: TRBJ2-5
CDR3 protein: ASSLGQGLETQY

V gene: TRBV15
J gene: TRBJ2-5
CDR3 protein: ATSRDLQGPETQY

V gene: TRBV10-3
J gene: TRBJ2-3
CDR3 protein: AISGASGRGSTDTQY

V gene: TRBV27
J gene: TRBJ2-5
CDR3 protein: ASRTVLQETQY

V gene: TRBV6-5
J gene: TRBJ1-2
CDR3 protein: ASSYSKPGRVKGYT

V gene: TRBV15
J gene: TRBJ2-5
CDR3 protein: ATRPGYQETQY

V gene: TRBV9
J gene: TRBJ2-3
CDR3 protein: ASSQSTDTQY

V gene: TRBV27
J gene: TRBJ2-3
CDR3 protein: ASRSGGIPDTQY

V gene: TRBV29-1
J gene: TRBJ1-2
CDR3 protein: SVMGHGNRSYGYT

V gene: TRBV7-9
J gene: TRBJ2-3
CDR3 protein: ASSLGQFSTDTQY

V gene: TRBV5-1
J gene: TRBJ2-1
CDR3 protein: ASSPFYADEQF

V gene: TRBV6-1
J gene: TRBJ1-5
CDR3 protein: ASSEALRGQPQH

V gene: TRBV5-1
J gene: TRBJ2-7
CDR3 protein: ASSGGVLAGSREQY

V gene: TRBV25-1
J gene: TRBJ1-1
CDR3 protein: ASSQMEGKAF

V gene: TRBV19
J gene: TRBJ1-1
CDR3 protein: ASSIGPRQDLNTEAF

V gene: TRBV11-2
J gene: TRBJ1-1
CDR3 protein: ASSASDRTNTEAF

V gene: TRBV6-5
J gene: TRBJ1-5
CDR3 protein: ASSRVSNQPQH

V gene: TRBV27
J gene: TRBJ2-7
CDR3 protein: ASSFLTGQY

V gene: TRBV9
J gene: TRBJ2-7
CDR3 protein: ASSVGQGAYEQY

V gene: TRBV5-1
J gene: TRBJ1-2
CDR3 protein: ASSLRTDDLAYYGYT

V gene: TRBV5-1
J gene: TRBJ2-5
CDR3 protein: ASSTGRGVETQY

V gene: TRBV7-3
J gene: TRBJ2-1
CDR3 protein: ASSRAGVSYNEQF

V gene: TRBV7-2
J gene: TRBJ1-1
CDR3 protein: ASSSTGGLNTEAF

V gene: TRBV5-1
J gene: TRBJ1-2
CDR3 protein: ASSLGVRGQLGYT

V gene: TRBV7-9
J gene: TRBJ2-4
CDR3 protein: ASSIRNSQWDIQY

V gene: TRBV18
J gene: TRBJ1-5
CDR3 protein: ASSPGTGVQQPQH

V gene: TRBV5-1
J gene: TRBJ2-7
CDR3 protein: ASSAQRAGSSYEQY

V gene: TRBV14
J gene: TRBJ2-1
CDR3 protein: ASSILAEYNEQF

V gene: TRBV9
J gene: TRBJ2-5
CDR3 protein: ASSVGVLAQETQY

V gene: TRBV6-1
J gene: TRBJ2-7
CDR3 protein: ASSDPTGDYEQY

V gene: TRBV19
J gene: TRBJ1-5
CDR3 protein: ASSGGFSNQPQH

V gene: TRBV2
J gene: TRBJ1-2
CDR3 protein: ASSGQGAGNGYT

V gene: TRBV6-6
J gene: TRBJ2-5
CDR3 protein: ASSYSLREETQY

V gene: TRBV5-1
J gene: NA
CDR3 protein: ASSLPRAGGPYEQY

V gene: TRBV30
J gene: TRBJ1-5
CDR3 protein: AWRPGTGSAQH

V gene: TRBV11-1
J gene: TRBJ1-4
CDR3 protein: ASSLVDTSTNEKLF

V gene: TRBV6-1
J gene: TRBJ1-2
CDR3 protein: ASGGTSYT

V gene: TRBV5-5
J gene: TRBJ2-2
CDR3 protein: ASSRQGGGGELF

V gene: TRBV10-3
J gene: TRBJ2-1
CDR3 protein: AIGERGGNNEQF

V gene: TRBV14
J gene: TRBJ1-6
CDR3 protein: ASSHLTGQGYSPLH

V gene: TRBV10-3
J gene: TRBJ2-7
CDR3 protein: ATTGATYEQY

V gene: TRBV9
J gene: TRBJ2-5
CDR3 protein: ASSPLGGAQETQY

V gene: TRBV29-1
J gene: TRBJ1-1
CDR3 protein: SGATEPEAF

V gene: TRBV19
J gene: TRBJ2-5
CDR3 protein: ASSNLAGGKQTQY

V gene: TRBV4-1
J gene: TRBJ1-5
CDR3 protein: ASSAPPGTGNQPQH

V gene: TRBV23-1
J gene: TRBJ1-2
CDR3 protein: ASSQYPDREIDYGYT

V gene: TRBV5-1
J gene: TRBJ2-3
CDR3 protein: ASSLWGTSGRATDTQY

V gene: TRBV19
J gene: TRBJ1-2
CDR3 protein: ASAGGIANYGYT

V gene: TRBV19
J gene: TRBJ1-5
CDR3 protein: ASSRGPLRARSNQPQH